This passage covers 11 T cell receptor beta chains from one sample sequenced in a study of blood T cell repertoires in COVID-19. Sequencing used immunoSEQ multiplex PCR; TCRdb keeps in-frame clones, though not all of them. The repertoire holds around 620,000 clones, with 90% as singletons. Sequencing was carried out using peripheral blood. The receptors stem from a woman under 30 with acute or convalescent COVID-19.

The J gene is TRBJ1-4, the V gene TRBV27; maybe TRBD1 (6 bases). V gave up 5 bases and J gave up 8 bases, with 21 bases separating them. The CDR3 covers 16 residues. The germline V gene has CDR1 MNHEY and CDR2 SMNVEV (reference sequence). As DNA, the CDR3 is TGTGCCAGCAGTCCCCGAGTTCGGGGGGCGCGCGAAAAACTGTTTTTT. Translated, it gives CASSPRVRGAREKLFF.

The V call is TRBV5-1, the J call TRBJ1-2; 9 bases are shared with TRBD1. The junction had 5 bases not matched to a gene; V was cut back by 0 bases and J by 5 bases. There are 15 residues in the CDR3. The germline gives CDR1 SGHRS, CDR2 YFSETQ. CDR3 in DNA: TGCGCCAGCAGCTTGGGACAGGGGGATTTTTATGGCTACACCTTC. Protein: CASSLGQGDFYGYTF.

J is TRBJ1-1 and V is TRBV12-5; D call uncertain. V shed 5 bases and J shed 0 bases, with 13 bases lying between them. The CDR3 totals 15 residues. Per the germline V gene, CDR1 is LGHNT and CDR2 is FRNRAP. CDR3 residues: CASGPSGAVNTEAFF. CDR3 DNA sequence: TGTGCTAGTGGTCCCTCCGGCGCGGTGAACACTGAAGCTTTCTTT.

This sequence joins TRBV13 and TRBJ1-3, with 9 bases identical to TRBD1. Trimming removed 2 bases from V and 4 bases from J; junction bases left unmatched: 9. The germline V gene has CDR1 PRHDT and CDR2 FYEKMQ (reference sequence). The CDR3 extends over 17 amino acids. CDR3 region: CASSLPFTGGAGNTIYF. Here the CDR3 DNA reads TGTGCCAGCAGCTTACCTTTTACAGGGGGCGCAGGAAACACCATATATTTT. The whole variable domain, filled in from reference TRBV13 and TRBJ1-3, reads AAGVIQSPRHLIKEKRETATLKCYPIPRHDTVYWYQQGPGQDPQFLISFYEKMQSDKGSIPDRFSAQQFSDYHSELNMSSLELGDSALYFCASSLPFTGGAGNTIYFGEGSWLTVV.

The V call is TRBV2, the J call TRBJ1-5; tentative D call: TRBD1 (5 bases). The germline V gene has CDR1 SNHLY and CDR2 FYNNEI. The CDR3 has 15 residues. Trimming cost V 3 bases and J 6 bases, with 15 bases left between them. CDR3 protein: CASSESGVFSQPQHF. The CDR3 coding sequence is TGTGCCAGCAGTGAGTCGGGGGTTTTTAGTCAGCCCCAGCATTTT.

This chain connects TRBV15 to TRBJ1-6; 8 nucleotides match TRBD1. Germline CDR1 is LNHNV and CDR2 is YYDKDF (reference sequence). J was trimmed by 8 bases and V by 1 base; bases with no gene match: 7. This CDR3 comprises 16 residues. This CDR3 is CATSRVGTGNYSPLHF. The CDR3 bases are TGTGCCACCAGCAGAGTGGGGACAGGAAATTATTCACCCCTCCACTTT.

CDR3 in amino acids: CASSHPDRGRGNTEAFF. The CDR3 region has the DNA TGTGCCAGCAGCCACCCTGACAGGGGGCGCGGGAACACTGAAGCTTTCTTT. The chain has TRBV3-1 (or the pseudogene TRBV3-2) and TRBJ1-1; TRBD1 agrees at 10 bases. The CDR3 length is 17 residues. The germline CDR1 and CDR2 sequences are LGHDT and YNNKEL (reference sequence). With 3 bases clipped from V and 1 base from J, the junction kept 8 bases outside the gene matches.

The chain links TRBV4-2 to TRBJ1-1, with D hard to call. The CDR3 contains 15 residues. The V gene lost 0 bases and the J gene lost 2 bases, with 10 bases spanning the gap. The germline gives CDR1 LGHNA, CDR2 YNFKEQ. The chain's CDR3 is CASSQDPQVNTEAFF. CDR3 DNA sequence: TGTGCCAGCAGCCAAGATCCCCAGGTCAACACTGAAGCTTTCTTT.

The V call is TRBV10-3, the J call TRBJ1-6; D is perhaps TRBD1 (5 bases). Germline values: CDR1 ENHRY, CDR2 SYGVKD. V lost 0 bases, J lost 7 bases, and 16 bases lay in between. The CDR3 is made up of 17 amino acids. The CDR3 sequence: CAISESGWSGGNSPLHF. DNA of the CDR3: TGTGCCATCAGTGAGTCCGGGTGGTCGGGGGGAAATTCACCCCTCCACTTT.

The CDR3 here is CASGETGMSPLHF. The CDR3 region has the DNA TGCGCCAGCGGGGAGACAGGCATGTCACCCCTCCACTTT. The chain uses TRBV5-1 and TRBJ1-6, with D perhaps matching TRBD1 (6 bases). With 7 bases removed from V and 10 bases from J, the gap between germline ends came to 15 bases. The CDR3 length is 13 residues. Germline V gives CDR1 SGHRS, CDR2 YFSETQ.

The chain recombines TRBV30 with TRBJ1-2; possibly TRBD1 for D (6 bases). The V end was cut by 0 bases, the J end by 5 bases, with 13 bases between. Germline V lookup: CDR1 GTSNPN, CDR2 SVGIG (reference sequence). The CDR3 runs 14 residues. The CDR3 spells CAWSVGGGPYGYTF. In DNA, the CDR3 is TGTGCCTGGAGTGTAGGCGGGGGCCCTTATGGCTACACCTTC.